The 22 T cell receptor beta chains below were found in one sample sequenced in a study of blood T cell repertoires in COVID-19 (dated by TCRdb to 2018 to 2021). The library came from the immunoSEQ multiplex PCR assay. Imported from immuneACCESS, the table was reduced by TCRdb to in-frame sequences with V and J called. These copies leave out some clones; in studies compared against another copy, an unresolved V gene accounts for under half, and the cause of the remainder is not known. The sample records around 400,000 clones, more than 70% of which are singletons. The top ten hold around 1.5% of the sample. The sequenced material came from PBMCs or T cells enriched from blood (not recorded which). The receptor source for this set is a woman aged 18-29 years who had been exposed to COVID-19.

V and J are TRBV7-6 and TRBJ2-1; 10 bases are a match to TRBD2. CDR1 and CDR2 (germline): SGHVS, FNYEAQ. The CDR3 loop spans 19 amino acids. The trim removed 1 base at V and 3 bases at J, leaving 12 bases unmatched. The CDR3 DNA sequence: TGTGCCAGCAGCTTAGATCGACGGAGGGGACTAGCGTTCTACAATGAGCAGTTCTTC. Translated: CASSLDRRRGLAFYNEQFF.

V usage is TRBV6-2 or TRBV6-3 and J usage is TRBJ1-1, with a weak D call TRBD1 (6 bases). The CDR3 spans 14 residues. Germline lookup yields CDR1 MNHEY and CDR2 SVGEGT. V was cut by 5 bases and J by 1 base, with 11 bases left in between. CDR3: CASSVGGPNTEAFF. The CDR3 nucleotides are TGTGCCAGCAGTGTGGGGGGGCCGAACACTGAAGCTTTCTTT.

The V gene is TRBV25-1, the J gene TRBJ1-2; D remains unclear. CDR3 size: 13 residues. V was pared by 2 bases and J by 7 bases, with 11 bases between. Germline values: CDR1 MGHDK, CDR2 SYGVNS. In nucleotides, the CDR3 is TGTGCCAGCAGTGAACAGCGCCTCGGTGGCTACACCTTC. Residues: CASSEQRLGGYTF.

This clone showed up just once. The DNA for the CDR3 is TGTGCCAGCAGCTTACAAGTGGCCCTTAATAATTCACCCCTCCACTTT. This translates into CASSLQVALNNSPLHF. The gene calls are TRBV7-8 and TRBJ1-6; D gene unclear. The length of the CDR3 is 16 residues. The ends were cut back, 2 bases at V and 5 bases at J, with 13 bases in the middle. CDR1 and CDR2 from the germline V gene are SGHVS and FQNEAQ.

The rearrangement joins TRBV2 to TRBJ2-2, with 8 bases matching TRBD2. The CDR3 loop spans 16 amino acids. The V gene's germline CDR1 is SNHLY and CDR2 FYNNEI. The J segment lost 6 bases and the V segment lost 8 bases, leaving 14 bases of the junction unmatched. The CDR3 nucleotides read TGTGCCAGCCTCGGGGAACAGCGGGGGCCGCCCGGGGAGCTGTTTTTT. Its translation: CASLGEQRGPPGELFF. The whole variable domain, filled in from reference TRBV2 and TRBJ2-2, reads EPEVTQTPSHQVTQMGQEVILRCVPISNHLYFYWYRQILGQKVEFLVSFYNNEISEKSEIFDDQFSVERPDGSNFTLKIRSTKLEDSAMYFCASLGEQRGPPGELFFGEGSRLTVL.

The chain employs TRBV19 and TRBJ2-2, with 8 bases aligning to TRBD1. In germline, CDR1 is LNHDA, CDR2 SQIVND (reference sequence). The ends lost 7 bases at V and 5 bases at J; junction bases unmatched: 9. This CDR3 region has 15 residues. The CDR3 DNA reads TGTGCCAGTAATCCTTACAGGGGGAGTACCGGGGAGCTGTTTTTT. As protein: CASNPYRGSTGELFF.

This chain connects TRBV9 to TRBJ1-5, with TRBD1 identical over 8 bases. Trimming took 0 bases from V and 4 from J; bases not matched to a gene: 3. There are 15 residues in the CDR3. Germline-derived CDR1 and CDR2 are SGDLS and YYNGEE. In DNA, the CDR3 is TGTGCCAGCAGCGTAGGTACAGGGGGGAATCAGCCCCAGCATTTT. Translation: CASSVGTGGNQPQHF.

The chain couples TRBV6-5 to TRBJ2-7; a possible D gene is TRBD2 (5 bases). Trimming stripped 2 bases from V and 1 base from J, with 9 bases between. There are 14 residues in the CDR3. Germline lookup yields CDR1 MNHEY and CDR2 SVGAGI. In DNA, the CDR3 is TGTGCCAGCAGTTACAGGGAGAGGTCCTACGAGCAGTACTTC. This codes for CASSYRERSYEQYF.

The J gene is TRBJ1-2, the V gene TRBV6-6, with 8 bases lining up with TRBD1. V shed 4 bases, J shed 1 base, and the junction held 8 bases outside the gene matches. The CDR3 loop spans 16 amino acids. From germline, CDR1 is MNHNY and CDR2 SVGAGI (reference sequence). The CDR3 spells CASSFDRGAHNYGYTF. The CDR3 bases are TGTGCCAGCAGTTTCGACAGGGGAGCCCATAACTATGGCTACACCTTC.

The chain combines TRBV5-4 with TRBJ2-7; TRBD2 agrees at 8 bases. V trimming: 0 bases; J trimming: 3 bases; junction bases outside the gene matches: 14. Looked up from germline, CDR1 is SGHNT and CDR2 is YYREEE (reference sequence). The CDR3 is 18 residues long. The CDR3: CASSLGTSSGSRGYEQYF. The DNA for the CDR3 is TGTGCCAGCAGCTTGGGGACGTCAAGCGGGAGTAGAGGCTACGAGCAGTACTTC.

The rearrangement uses TRBV13 and TRBJ1-2, with D hard to call. The CDR3 length is 16 residues. The germline V and J ends were trimmed by 2 bases and 5 bases, with 18 bases remaining between them. Germline V CDR1 and CDR2: PRHDT, FYEKMQ (reference sequence). The CDR3 region has the DNA TGTGCCAGCAGCTTAACTTCTTTGGCGGTTCTATATGGCTACACCTTC. Its protein is CASSLTSLAVLYGYTF.

This chain links TRBV14 with TRBJ2-7, with 7 nucleotides matching TRBD2. Germline assignment: CDR1 SGHDN and CDR2 FVKESK. This CDR3 contains 12 residues. The V gene end was trimmed by 4 bases and the J gene end by 10 bases; junction bases not matched to a gene: 7. The CDR3 loop reads CASSRAGAEQYF. The CDR3 DNA sequence: TGTGCCAGCAGCCGGGCGGGAGCGGAACAGTACTTC.

Concerning this clone: Within the sample, other DNA sequences also encode this same CDR3. CDR3 nucleotides: TGCGCCAGCAGCTTGGGGAGGGATACTGAAGCTTTCTTT. Its protein product is CASSLGRDTEAFF. V and J are TRBV5-1 and TRBJ1-1; the D is unclear. The germline V and J ends were trimmed by 0 bases and 5 bases, with 8 bases remaining between them. This CDR3 is built from 13 residues. Germline V gene lookup returns CDR1 SGHRS and CDR2 YFSETQ. The complete variable domain, with remaining parts taken from reference TRBV5-1 and TRBJ1-1, reads KAGVTQTPRYLIKTRGQQVTLSCSPISGHRSVSWYQQTPGQGLQFLFEYFSETQRNKGNFPGRFSGRQFSNSRSEMNVSTLELGDSALYLCASSLGRDTEAFFGQGTRLTVV.

This rearrangement joins TRBV2 to TRBJ1-1; D possibly corresponds to TRBD1 (5 bases). The CDR3 covers 14 residues. V lost 4 bases, J lost 5 bases, and 14 bases lay in between. CDR1 and CDR2 from the germline V gene are SNHLY and FYNNEI. The CDR3 reads CASSGGPGRTEAFF. For the CDR3, the DNA is TGTGCCAGCAGTGGGGGCCCAGGCAGAACTGAAGCTTTCTTT.

The chain couples TRBV13 to TRBJ1-4, with TRBD1 as a possible D gene (5 bases). Germline V gene data show CDR1 as PRHDT and CDR2 as FYEKMQ (reference sequence). Deletions cut 0 bases from V and 3 bases from J, with 11 bases between. This CDR3 is 16 amino acids long. CDR3 loop: CASSLGKRGSNEKLFF. For the CDR3, the DNA is TGTGCCAGCAGCTTAGGGAAGCGGGGGTCTAATGAAAAACTGTTTTTT.

This clone was detected once. This CDR3 reads CAITLRGSSYNEQFF. As DNA, the CDR3 is TGTGCCATAACCTTGCGGGGGAGCTCCTACAATGAGCAGTTCTTC. The chain carries TRBV24-1 and TRBJ2-1, with TRBD2 matching 7 bases. Germline lookup yields CDR1 KGHDR and CDR2 SFDVKD. The CDR3 extends over 15 amino acids. Germline trimming cut 11 bases from V and 0 bases from J; bases unmatched to any gene: 9.

The chain has TRBV18 and TRBJ2-3; 9 bases match TRBD2. V trimming: 0 bases; J trimming: 2 bases; junction bases outside the gene matches: 3. The CDR3 covers 16 residues. Germline CDR1 is KGHSH and CDR2 is LQKENI. CDR3 loop: CASSPPTSGITDTQYF. CDR3 bases: TGTGCCAGCTCACCACCGACTAGCGGCATCACAGATACGCAGTATTTT.

This chain uses TRBV6-6 with TRBJ2-2, with 9 bases aligning to TRBD1. The CDR3 contains 16 residues. Germline V CDR1 and CDR2: MNHNY, SVGAGI (reference sequence). V shed 5 bases, J shed 7 bases, and the junction held 11 bases outside the gene matches. This CDR3 reads CASSPLGTGNGGELFF. DNA for the CDR3: TGTGCCAGCAGTCCTCTGGGGACAGGGAATGGCGGGGAGCTGTTTTTT.

This rearrangement joins TRBV29-1 to TRBJ2-7; D perhaps matches TRBD1 (6 bases). Trimming left V 7 bases short and J 3 bases short, with 16 bases between. The length of the CDR3 is 13 residues. CDR1 and CDR2 from the germline V gene are SQVTM and ANQGSEA. The CDR3 sequence: CSASWTVNYEQYF. Here the CDR3 DNA reads TGCAGCGCGTCCTGGACAGTTAACTACGAGCAGTACTTC.

This clone was seen a few times. The rearrangement links TRBV4-3 to TRBJ1-2, with 11 bases that match TRBD1. V lost 6 bases, J lost 0 bases, and 6 bases stayed unmatched. CDR1 and CDR2 from the germline V gene are LGHNA and YSLEER. CDR3 size: 16 residues. Written as DNA, the CDR3 is TGCGCCAGCAGGCCGGGACAGGGGGAAGCTAACTATGGCTACACCTTC. The encoded protein is CASRPGQGEANYGYTF.

The gene calls are TRBV10-1 and TRBJ2-1; no definite D call. The V gene's germline CDR1 is WNHNN and CDR2 SYGVQD (reference sequence). Between the trimmed V and J ends, which lost 8 bases and 3 bases, there was a span of 2 bases. CDR3 length: 10 amino acids. The CDR3 reads CASHYNEQFF. The CDR3 DNA follows: TGCGCCAGCCACTACAATGAGCAGTTCTTC.

The chain is built from TRBV19 and TRBJ2-7; D is possibly TRBD2 (5 bases). V lost 6 bases to trimming and J lost 2 bases, with 20 bases between them. This CDR3 contains 16 residues. Germline CDR1 is LNHDA and CDR2 is SQIVND (reference sequence). CDR3: CASSTRSAGVTYEQYF. In nucleotides, the CDR3 is TGTGCCAGTAGCACACGTTCCGCGGGCGTAACCTACGAGCAGTACTTC. Combining the CDR3 with reference TRBV19 and TRBJ2-7 gives the whole variable domain DGGITQSPKYLFRKEGQNVTLSCEQNLNHDAMYWYRQDPGQGLRLIYYSQIVNDFQKGDIAEGYSVSREKKESFPLTVTSAQKNPTAFYLCASSTRSAGVTYEQYFGPGTRLTVT.